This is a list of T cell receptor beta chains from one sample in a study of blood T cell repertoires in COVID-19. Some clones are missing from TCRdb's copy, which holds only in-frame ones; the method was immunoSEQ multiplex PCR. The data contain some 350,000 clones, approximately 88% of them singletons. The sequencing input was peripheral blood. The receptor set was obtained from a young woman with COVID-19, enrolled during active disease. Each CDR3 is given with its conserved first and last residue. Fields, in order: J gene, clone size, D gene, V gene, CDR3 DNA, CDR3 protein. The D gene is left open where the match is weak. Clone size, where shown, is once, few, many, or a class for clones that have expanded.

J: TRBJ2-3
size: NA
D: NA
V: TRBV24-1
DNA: TGTGCCACCAGTGATTACAGGGTAGATACGCAGTATTTT
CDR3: CATSDYRVDTQYF

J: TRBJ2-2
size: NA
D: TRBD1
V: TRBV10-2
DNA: TGCGCCAGCAGTGACGAAGGGGGCCCGAGCACCGGGGAGCTGTTTTTT
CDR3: CASSDEGGPSTGELFF

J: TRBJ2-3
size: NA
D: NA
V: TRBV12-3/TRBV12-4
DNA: TGTGCCAGCAGTTTTACGGTGACAGATACGCAGTATTTT
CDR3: CASSFTVTDTQYF

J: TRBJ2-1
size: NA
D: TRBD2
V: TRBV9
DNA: TGTGCCAGCAGCTTCACTAGCGGCCTCTACAATGAGCAGTTCTTC
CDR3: CASSFTSGLYNEQFF

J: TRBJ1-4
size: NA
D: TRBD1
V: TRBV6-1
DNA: TGTGCCAGCAGTGAGACACAGGGGGCCTGGGAAAAACTGTTTTTT
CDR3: CASSETQGAWEKLFF

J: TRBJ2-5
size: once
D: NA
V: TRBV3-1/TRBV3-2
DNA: TGTGCCAGCAGCCTGCAGGGGTACCAAGAGACCCAGTACTTC
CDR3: CASSLQGYQETQYF

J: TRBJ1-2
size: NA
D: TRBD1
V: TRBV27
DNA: TGTGCCAGCAGCGCACAGGGGAACTATGGCTACACCTTC
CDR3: CASSAQGNYGYTF

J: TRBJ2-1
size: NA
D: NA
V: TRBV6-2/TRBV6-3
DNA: TGTGCCAGCAGTTACTACCTCGACGGGGATGAGCAGTTCTTC
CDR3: CASSYYLDGDEQFF

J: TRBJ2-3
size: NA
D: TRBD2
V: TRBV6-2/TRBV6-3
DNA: TGTGCCAGCAGTCACGGACTAGCGGGCCCCTGGGCGGATACGCAGTATTTT
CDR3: CASSHGLAGPWADTQYF

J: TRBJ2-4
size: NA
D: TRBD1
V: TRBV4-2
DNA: TGTGCCAGCAGCCTACAGGGGGAAGACATTCAGTACTTC
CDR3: CASSLQGEDIQYF

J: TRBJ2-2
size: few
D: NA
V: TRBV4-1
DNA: TGCGCCAGCAGCCAAAAGGGGCGGACGAACACCGGGGAGCTGTTTTTT
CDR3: CASSQKGRTNTGELFF

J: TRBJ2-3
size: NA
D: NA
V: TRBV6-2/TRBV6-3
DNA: TGTGCCAGCAGTTACGCAGGGACTAGCACAGATACGCAGTATTTT
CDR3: CASSYAGTSTDTQYF

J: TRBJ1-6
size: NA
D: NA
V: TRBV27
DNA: TGTGCCAGCAGTCCCCACTATAATTCACCCCTCCACTTT
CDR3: CASSPHYNSPLHF

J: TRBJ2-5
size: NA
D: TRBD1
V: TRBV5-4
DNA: TGTGCCAGCAGCTCGCCGAAGGGGGCCAAGGAGACCCAGTACTTC
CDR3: CASSSPKGAKETQYF

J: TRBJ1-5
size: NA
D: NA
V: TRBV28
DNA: TGTGCCAGCACAGGGGAGTTGAGCAATCAGCCCCAGCATTTT
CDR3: CASTGELSNQPQHF

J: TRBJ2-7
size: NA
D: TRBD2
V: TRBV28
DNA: TGTGCCAGCAGTAACACTAGCGGGGGAGAGCAGTACTTC
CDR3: CASSNTSGGEQYF

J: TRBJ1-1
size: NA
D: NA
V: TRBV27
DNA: TGTGCCAGCAACCCTGGGAGGAGTGGGACTGAAGCTTTCTTT
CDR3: CASNPGRSGTEAFF

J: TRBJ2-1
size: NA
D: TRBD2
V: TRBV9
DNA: TGTGCCAGCAGCGTGGGGCAGTGGTCTAGCGGGAGGGATGAGCAGTTCTTC
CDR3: CASSVGQWSSGRDEQFF

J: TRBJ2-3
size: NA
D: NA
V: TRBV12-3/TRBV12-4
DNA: TGTGCCAGCAGTCAGTATCGGGGTACGCAGTATTTT
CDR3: CASSQYRGTQYF

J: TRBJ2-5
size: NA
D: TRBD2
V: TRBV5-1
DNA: TGCGCCAGCAGCACATTACTAGCGGACCAAGAGACCCAGTACTTC
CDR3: CASSTLLADQETQYF

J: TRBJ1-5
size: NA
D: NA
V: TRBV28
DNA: TGTGCCAGCAGACAGGGTTTTGGTCAGCCCCAGCATTTT
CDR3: CASRQGFGQPQHF

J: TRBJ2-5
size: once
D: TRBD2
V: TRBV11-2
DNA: TGTGCCAGCAGCCGGGGGGATTGGCGGGAGCCCCTCCAAGAGACCCAGTACTTC
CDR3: CASSRGDWREPLQETQYF

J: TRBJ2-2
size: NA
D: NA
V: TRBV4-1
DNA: TGCGCCATCCGGGATGATACCGGGGAGCTGTTTTTT
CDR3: CAIRDDTGELFF

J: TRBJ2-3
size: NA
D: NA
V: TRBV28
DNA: TGTGCCAGCAGTTTTACGGGTACTAGCACAGATACGCAGTATTTT
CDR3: CASSFTGTSTDTQYF

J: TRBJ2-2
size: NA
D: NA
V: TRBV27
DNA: TGTGCCAGCAGTCCCACCGGTCCCGGGGAGCTGTTTTTT
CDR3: CASSPTGPGELFF